Presented here are 5 T cell receptor beta chains from one specimen sequenced in a study of post-analysis software for immune sequencing data. Unique molecular identifiers were built into the TCR beta cDNA libraries. TCRdb re-called the PCR reads through MiXCR, storing one row per CDR3 protein. Counted here are 160,000 or so distinct CDR3 sequences, about 37% occurring once; the ten biggest clones make up around 30%. The material was blood, obtained after autologous hematopoietic stem cell transplantation. The receptors stem from a girl aged 5-17 years with multiple sclerosis.

This clonotype was counted between two and nine times. This chain uses TRBV30 with TRBJ1-2, with TRBD1 matching over 9 bases. The junction had 7 bases not matched to a gene; V was cut back by 2 bases and J by 3 bases. The germline V gene encodes CDR1 GTSNPN and CDR2 SVGIG (reference sequence). This CDR3 spans 15 amino acids. For the CDR3, the DNA is TGTGCCTGGAGTAACGTTTGGGACAGGGACTATGGCTACACCTTC. Protein sequence: CAWSNVWDRDYGYTF.

This clonotype has a handful of counts. The chain uses TRBV29-1 and TRBJ1-1, with 7 bases identical to TRBD1. The CDR3 has 13 amino acids. Germline lookup yields CDR1 SQVTM and CDR2 ANQGSEA. V gave up 6 bases and J gave up 3 bases; unmatched junction bases: 7. The CDR3 DNA is TGCAGCGTCTCAGGGGGGTGGGACACTGAAGCTTTCTTT. Translated: CSVSGGWDTEAFF.

The J gene is TRBJ2-1, the V gene TRBV7-9; the match to TRBD2 covers 7 bases. The germline CDR1 and CDR2 sequences are SEHNR and FQNEAQ (reference sequence). J was trimmed by 0 bases and V by 1 base; bases with no gene match: 6. The CDR3 has 17 residues. For the CDR3, the DNA is TGTGCCAGCAGCTTAGTGCCGCGGGAGAGCTCCTACAATGAGCAGTTCTTC. As protein: CASSLVPRESSYNEQFF. The complete variable domain, with remaining parts taken from reference TRBV7-9 and TRBJ2-1, reads DTGVSQNPRHKITKRGQNVTFRCDPISEHNRLYWYRQTLGQGPEFLTYFQNEAQLEKSRLLSDRFSAERPKGSFSTLEIQRTEQGDSAMYLCASSLVPRESSYNEQFFGPGTRLTVL.

This clonotype showed up just a few times. The rearrangement uses TRBV5-5 and TRBJ1-2; no definite D call. The germline CDR1 and CDR2 sequences are SGHKS and YYEKEE (reference sequence). The CDR3 is 16 residues long. V was pared by 0 bases and J by 1 base, with 13 bases between. The CDR3 protein is CASSLAVGPYNYGYTF. CDR3 nucleotide sequence: TGTGCCAGCAGCTTGGCGGTCGGACCCTATAACTATGGCTACACCTTC.

A few counts support this clonotype. The chain employs TRBV7-2 and TRBJ2-3, with 8 bases identical to TRBD1. The CDR3 sequence is 14 residues long. The V gene end was trimmed by 5 bases and the J gene end by 3 bases; junction bases not matched to a gene: 4. Germline V gene sequence: CDR1 SGHTA, CDR2 FQGNSA. As DNA, the CDR3 is TGTGCCAGCAGCCCCAGGGGGCGGACAGATACGCAGTATTTT. It specifies CASSPRGRTDTQYF.